This T cell receptor (beta chain) was captured by sequencing in a study of early T cells in non-severe SARS-CoV-2 infection. Looking at the study overall: The chains were unpaired, and the sequenced material was bulk RNA from unsorted whole blood.

A word on this clonotype: Its antigen remains unidentified.

This CDR3 contains 17 residues. CDR1 and CDR2 (germline): MGHDK, SYGVNS. V shed 0 bases, J shed 6 bases, and the junction held 4 bases outside the gene matches. Unique molecular identifiers were affixed to single, distinct cDNA molecules. TCRdb re-analysed the 5' RACE reads in MiXCR, keeping a single row per CDR3 protein. The sample consists of about 83,000 distinct CDR3 sequences, about 12% of them appearing once. Study observations and caveats: The matching step, a VDJdb search, favored anti-spike CD8 responses and missed private and CD4 specificities.

Sequenced input: whole blood. This chain joins TRBV25-1 and TRBJ2-1, with 14 bases matching TRBD2. This TCR came from an adult who was a healthcare worker with PCR-confirmed SARS-CoV-2 infection or an uninfected control (not recorded which). The CDR3: CASSEYGLAGGGNEQFF. The CDR3 bases are TGTGCCAGCAGTGAATATGGACTAGCGGGAGGAGGCAATGAGCAGTTCTTC.